A selection of T cell receptor beta chains follows, all from one sample in a study of CD8 T cells in Susac syndrome. TCRdb reanalysed the immunoSEQ multiplex PCR reads using MiXCR and keeps one entry per CDR3 protein. The repertoire holds approximately 140,000 distinct CDR3 sequences, with 75% to 90% as singletons. The specimen was CD8+ T cells from PBMCs. These receptors all come from a human donor with multiple sclerosis. CDR3s include the opening cysteine and the closing phenylalanine or tryptophan. The order of the fields is D gene, J gene, clone size, V gene, CDR3 protein, CDR3 DNA. D genes are given only for firm matches. A clone size is listed for some rows: how often the clone was seen (once, few, many), or a class if it is expanded.

NA TRBJ1-2 NA TRBV7-9 CASSFSLGAGYGYTF TGTGCCAGCAGCTTCTCTCTGGGGGCGGGCTATGGCTACACCTTC
NA TRBJ1-1 NA TRBV6-9 CASSYFEGLNTEAFF TGTGCCAGCAGTTATTTCGAAGGGCTGAACACTGAAGCTTTCTTT
NA TRBJ1-4 NA TRBV7-8 CASSSTSATNEKLFF TGTGCCAGCAGCTCCACATCCGCAACTAATGAAAAACTGTTTTTT
NA TRBJ2-7 NA TRBV6-1 CASTGISYEQYF TGTGCCAGCACAGGGATCTCCTACGAGCAGTACTTC
TRBD1 TRBJ2-7 NA TRBV19 CASSITGTGYEQYF TGTGCCAGTAGTATTACCGGGACAGGTTACGAGCAGTACTTC
NA TRBJ1-5 NA TRBV27 CASSPIAERQPQHF TGTGCCAGCAGCCCCATTGCGGAACGTCAGCCCCAGCATTTT
NA TRBJ2-1 NA TRBV7-9 CASSHPRTSYIYNEQFF TGTGCCAGCAGCCATCCCCGAACTAGTTATATCTACAATGAGCAGTTCTTC
NA TRBJ1-5 NA TRBV9 CASSDGITPNQPQHF TGTGCCAGCAGCGATGGAATCACTCCGAATCAGCCCCAGCATTTT
TRBD1 TRBJ2-1 once TRBV9 CASSVGEDRGFRNEQFF TGTGCCAGCAGCGTAGGGGAGGACAGGGGGTTCCGGAATGAGCAGTTCTTC
NA TRBJ2-7 once TRBV4-1 CASSQHGRLYEQYF TGCGCCAGCAGCCAACACGGGCGGTTGTACGAGCAGTACTTC
NA TRBJ2-3 NA TRBV27 CASSSPSTGTDTQYF TGTGCCAGCAGTTCTCCTAGTACAGGGACAGATACGCAGTATTTT
TRBD1 TRBJ1-2 NA TRBV4-3 CASSTIGPSGGEGGYTF TGCGCCAGCAGCACAATCGGACCGTCAGGGGGCGAGGGTGGCTACACCTTC
NA TRBJ1-2 NA TRBV27 CASSLSYLIFAYTF TGTGCCAGCAGTTTATCATACTTAATATTCGCCTACACCTTC
NA TRBJ2-1 few TRBV27 CASSQGQGSYNEQFF TGTGCCAGCAGTCAAGGGCAGGGTTCCTACAATGAGCAGTTCTTC